This T cell receptor beta chain was recorded in a study of T cell changes during pregnancy in multiple sclerosis. Measured with immunoSEQ multiplex PCR; TCRdb has only the in-frame clones, and not every one. The sample consists of around 80,000 clones, roughly nine tenths of them appearing once. V was clipped by 6 bases and J by 6 bases, with 11 bases between them. The CDR3 sequence is 12 residues long. The source was peripheral blood, collected before pregnancy. This sequence originates from a female donor with multiple sclerosis, enrolled in a pregnancy study. The genes are TRBV23-1 and TRBJ1-1; D is undetermined. TRBV23-1 is labeled an ORF, and its function is uncertain. CDR3 DNA sequence: TGCGCCAGCAGAAACCGTGGCCCTGAAGCTTTCTTT. Its protein product is CASRNRGPEAFF.